This T cell receptor beta chain was identified in a study of regulatory T cells in long-lasting Graves disease. TCR beta libraries were built with iRepertoire HTBI primers and Arm-PCR of CDR3 regions. TCRdb itself ran the multiplex PCR reads through MiXCR, one entry per CDR3 protein. The data contain roughly 610,000 distinct CDR3 sequences, 15% to 20% of them singletons. As to time point: newly diagnosed GD, antithyroid drugs for less than 3 months. The TCR library was prepared using RNA isolated from PBMCs. A roughly 10-milliliter sample of peripheral blood was drawn into EDTA tubes. This clonotype occurred many times. The germline gives CDR1 SNHLY, CDR2 FYNNEI. The CDR3 runs to 13 residues. J gave up 3 bases and V 10 bases, and 6 bases lay outside the gene matches. These same records also appear under a second study, on T cells in Graves' hyperthyroidism and ophthalmopathy.

The sequencing used peripheral blood mononuclear cells (PBMCs), collected at new diagnosis, from a patient treated with antithyroid drugs. This receptor was identified in a woman aged 30 to 39 with Graves disease. This chain links TRBV2 with TRBJ2-1; 7 bases are a match to TRBD1. DNA of the CDR3: TGTGCCACCTCGGGACAGCACTACAATGAGCAGTTCTTC. It translates to CATSGQHYNEQFF.